These T cell receptor beta chains were read from a single sample in a study of T cells in Graves' hyperthyroidism and ophthalmopathy. TCRdb analysed the multiplex PCR reads with MiXCR anew, one entry per CDR3 protein. The table includes around 300,000 distinct CDR3 sequences, approximately 15% detected once. Input material: blood. Receptor source: a woman aged 40 to 49 with Graves' ophthalmopathy. Both conserved end residues are part of each CDR3. Each record gives: J gene, clone size, V gene, D gene, CDR3 DNA, CDR3 protein. The D gene is left open where the match is weak. The size entry is marked missing in some rows and otherwise reads once, few, many or a size class.

J gene: TRBJ1-5; clone size: many; V gene: TRBV10-2; D gene: NA; CDR3 DNA: TGCGCCAGCACTGACAGCAATAGCAATCAGCCCCAGCATTTT; CDR3 protein: CASTDSNSNQPQHF
J gene: TRBJ1-1; clone size: many; V gene: TRBV7-8; D gene: NA; CDR3 DNA: TGTGCCAGCAGCTTAAATTTGGTAAGGACTGAAGCTTTCTTT; CDR3 protein: CASSLNLVRTEAFF
J gene: TRBJ1-1; clone size: many; V gene: TRBV29-1; D gene: NA; CDR3 DNA: TGCAGCGGGACGGTGGGGGCGAACACTGAAGCTTTCTTT; CDR3 protein: CSGTVGANTEAFF
J gene: TRBJ1-1; clone size: NA; V gene: TRBV3-1; D gene: NA; CDR3 DNA: TGTGCCAGCAGCTTCGCAGGGGCGGACTTCTTTGAAGCTTTCTTT; CDR3 protein: CASSFAGADFFEAFF
J gene: TRBJ2-2; clone size: NA; V gene: TRBV14; D gene: NA; CDR3 DNA: TGTGCCAGCAGCCAACGAAACACCGGGGAGCTGTTTTTT; CDR3 protein: CASSQRNTGELFF
J gene: TRBJ1-1; clone size: many; V gene: TRBV7-8; D gene: NA; CDR3 DNA: TGTGCCAGCAGCTTAACTAATCGGAGGGGCAGGGAATCGAAGCACACTGAAGCTTTCTTT; CDR3 protein: CASSLTNRRGRESKHTEAFF
J gene: TRBJ2-5; clone size: many; V gene: TRBV29-1; D gene: NA; CDR3 DNA: TGCAGCGTTGTACCTGGCCAAGAGACCCAGTACTTC; CDR3 protein: CSVVPGQETQYF
J gene: TRBJ2-1; clone size: many; V gene: TRBV28; D gene: NA; CDR3 DNA: TGTGCCAGCAGTTTTTATTCGGGTGCTGATGAGCAGTTCTTC; CDR3 protein: CASSFYSGADEQFF
J gene: TRBJ2-7; clone size: many; V gene: TRBV12-3/TRBV12-4; D gene: TRBD2; CDR3 DNA: TGTGCCAGCAGATGGACTAGCGGACATGTCTCCTACGAGCAGTACTTC; CDR3 protein: CASRWTSGHVSYEQYF
J gene: TRBJ2-3; clone size: once; V gene: TRBV3-1; D gene: TRBD2; CDR3 DNA: TGTGCCAGCAGCCTACGCCTAGCGGGGGGGCGGGATACGCAGTATTTT; CDR3 protein: CASSLRLAGGRDTQYF
J gene: TRBJ2-2; clone size: many; V gene: TRBV7-2; D gene: NA; CDR3 DNA: TGTGCCAGCAGCTTTATGGGGGCCCAGAACACCGGGGAGCTGTTTTTT; CDR3 protein: CASSFMGAQNTGELFF
J gene: TRBJ2-5; clone size: few; V gene: TRBV5-1; D gene: TRBD1; CDR3 DNA: TGCGCCAGCAGCGGCGGGACAGGGGTAGAGACCCAGTACTTC; CDR3 protein: CASSGGTGVETQYF
J gene: TRBJ2-5; clone size: NA; V gene: TRBV7-2; D gene: TRBD1; CDR3 DNA: TGTGCCAGCAGCCATCGTAGTTGGACAGGGGAGACCCAGTACTTC; CDR3 protein: CASSHRSWTGETQYF
J gene: TRBJ1-5; clone size: many; V gene: TRBV2; D gene: TRBD1; CDR3 DNA: TGTGCCAGCAGGAGCCGGGACAGGGTCAATCAGCCCCAGCATTTT; CDR3 protein: CASRSRDRVNQPQHF
J gene: TRBJ2-3; clone size: many; V gene: TRBV12-3/TRBV12-4; D gene: NA; CDR3 DNA: TGTGCCAGCAGTTTCCTTGATACGCAGTATTTT; CDR3 protein: CASSFLDTQYF
J gene: TRBJ1-1; clone size: many; V gene: TRBV5-1; D gene: NA; CDR3 DNA: TGCGCCAGCAGCAATTACAGGGCGGGGGGCACTGAAGCTTTCTTT; CDR3 protein: CASSNYRAGGTEAFF
J gene: TRBJ2-7; clone size: many; V gene: TRBV12-3/TRBV12-4; D gene: NA; CDR3 DNA: TGTGCCAGCAGTTTATTAGGGCCGTACGAGCAGTACTTC; CDR3 protein: CASSLLGPYEQYF
J gene: TRBJ2-7; clone size: many; V gene: TRBV28; D gene: NA; CDR3 DNA: TGTGCCAGCAGTCTCGGGTGGGCCTACGAGCAGTACTTC; CDR3 protein: CASSLGWAYEQYF
J gene: TRBJ1-2; clone size: NA; V gene: TRBV24-1; D gene: NA; CDR3 DNA: TGTGCCACCAGTGATTTGGGGCAGGACTATGGCTACACCTTC; CDR3 protein: CATSDLGQDYGYTF
J gene: TRBJ1-1; clone size: many; V gene: TRBV20-1; D gene: NA; CDR3 DNA: TGCAGTGCCCAGATCGGGAGGGGGGAAGCTTTCTTT; CDR3 protein: CSAQIGRGEAFF
J gene: TRBJ2-5; clone size: NA; V gene: TRBV2; D gene: NA; CDR3 DNA: TGTGCCAGCAGTGACGGGGCCCGGGAGACCCAGTACTTC; CDR3 protein: CASSDGARETQYF
J gene: TRBJ2-1; clone size: many; V gene: TRBV7-8; D gene: NA; CDR3 DNA: TGTGCCAGCAGCCAACCCTTAGGTGATCGGCAGTTCTTC; CDR3 protein: CASSQPLGDRQFF
J gene: TRBJ2-7; clone size: few; V gene: TRBV14; D gene: TRBD1; CDR3 DNA: TGTGCCAGCAGCCGACGACAGGGGACAAGTTACGAGCAGTACTTC; CDR3 protein: CASSRRQGTSYEQYF
J gene: TRBJ2-7; clone size: many; V gene: TRBV27; D gene: TRBD1; CDR3 DNA: TGTGCCAGCAGCGAAGGGACAGCTCCTTCCTACGAGCAGTACTTC; CDR3 protein: CASSEGTAPSYEQYF
J gene: TRBJ2-5; clone size: many; V gene: TRBV19; D gene: TRBD2; CDR3 DNA: TGTGCCAGTAGCGCAGGACTAGCGGGAGAGACCCAGTACTTC; CDR3 protein: CASSAGLAGETQYF
J gene: TRBJ1-2; clone size: many; V gene: TRBV6-1; D gene: TRBD1; CDR3 DNA: TGTGCCAGCAGTGAGATTGCGGGACAGGATGGCTACACCTTC; CDR3 protein: CASSEIAGQDGYTF
J gene: TRBJ1-2; clone size: many; V gene: TRBV3-1; D gene: NA; CDR3 DNA: TGTGCCAGCAGCCAAGAATCCGTCGATGGCTACACCTTC; CDR3 protein: CASSQESVDGYTF
J gene: TRBJ1-4; clone size: few; V gene: TRBV6-1; D gene: NA; CDR3 DNA: TGTGCCAGCAGTACCCCCAGCACGGGACTAAATGAAAAACTGTTTTTT; CDR3 protein: CASSTPSTGLNEKLFF
J gene: TRBJ2-1; clone size: many; V gene: TRBV6-1; D gene: TRBD2; CDR3 DNA: TGTGCCAGCAGGCGCCCTCGACTAGCGGGGGGGCCTGGGAATGAGCAGTTCTTC; CDR3 protein: CASRRPRLAGGPGNEQFF
J gene: TRBJ2-5; clone size: NA; V gene: TRBV19; D gene: NA; CDR3 DNA: TGTGCCAGTAGTATCGGGTTTGCCGGAGAGACCCAGTACTTC; CDR3 protein: CASSIGFAGETQYF
J gene: TRBJ1-1; clone size: many; V gene: TRBV10-3; D gene: NA; CDR3 DNA: TGTGCCCTTCGACAGGACCTGAACACTGAAGCTTTCTTT; CDR3 protein: CALRQDLNTEAFF
J gene: TRBJ1-6; clone size: NA; V gene: TRBV6-1; D gene: TRBD1; CDR3 DNA: TGTGCCAGCATTCGGACAGGGTTTGGGAATTCACCCCTCCACTTT; CDR3 protein: CASIRTGFGNSPLHF
J gene: TRBJ2-6; clone size: many; V gene: TRBV28; D gene: NA; CDR3 DNA: TGTGCCACCTCCAACGCTGGGGCCAACGTCCTGACTTTC; CDR3 protein: CATSNAGANVLTF